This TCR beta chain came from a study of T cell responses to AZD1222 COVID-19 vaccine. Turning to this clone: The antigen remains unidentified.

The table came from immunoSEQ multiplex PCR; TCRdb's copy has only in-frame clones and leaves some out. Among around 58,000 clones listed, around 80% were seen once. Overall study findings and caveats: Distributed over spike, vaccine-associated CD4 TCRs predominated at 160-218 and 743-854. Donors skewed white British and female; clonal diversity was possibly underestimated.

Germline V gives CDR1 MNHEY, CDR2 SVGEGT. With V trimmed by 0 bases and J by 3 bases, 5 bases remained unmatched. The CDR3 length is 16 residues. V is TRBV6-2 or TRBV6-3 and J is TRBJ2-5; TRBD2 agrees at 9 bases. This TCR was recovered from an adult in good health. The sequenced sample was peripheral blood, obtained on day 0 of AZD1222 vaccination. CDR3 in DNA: TGTGCCAGCAGTTACTCTCTCCAGCGGGGGGAAGAGACCCAGTACTTC. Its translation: CASSYSLQRGEETQYF.